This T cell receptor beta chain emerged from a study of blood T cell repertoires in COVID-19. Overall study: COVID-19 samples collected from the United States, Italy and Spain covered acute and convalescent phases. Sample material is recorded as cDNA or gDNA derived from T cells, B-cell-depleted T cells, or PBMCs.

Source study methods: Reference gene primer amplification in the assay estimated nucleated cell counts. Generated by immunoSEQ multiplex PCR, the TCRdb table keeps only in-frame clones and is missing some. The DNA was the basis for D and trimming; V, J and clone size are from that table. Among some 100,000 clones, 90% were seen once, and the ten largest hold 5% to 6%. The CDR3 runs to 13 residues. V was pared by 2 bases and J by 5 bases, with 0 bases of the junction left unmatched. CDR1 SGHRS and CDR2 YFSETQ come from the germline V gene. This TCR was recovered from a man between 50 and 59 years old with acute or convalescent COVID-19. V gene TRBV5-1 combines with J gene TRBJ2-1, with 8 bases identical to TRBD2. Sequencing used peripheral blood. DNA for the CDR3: TGCGCCAGCAGCTTTAGCGGGAACAATGAGCAGTTCTTC. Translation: CASSFSGNNEQFF.